This T cell receptor beta chain was sequenced in a study of T-cell reconstitution after alpha-beta-depleted transplantation in children. The V and J ends lost 4 bases and 2 bases, in that order; junction bases with no gene match: 10. The CDR3 is made up of 18 amino acids. CDR1 is SGHRS and CDR2 is YFSETQ in the germline V gene. There are many counts of this clonotype. Unique molecular identifiers were incorporated during preparation of the TCRbeta library. TCRdb ran MiXCR on the PCR reads and lists one entry per CDR3 protein. The table shows about 360,000 distinct CDR3 sequences, with about an eighth occurring only once.

The sample in question was PBMCs, obtained from the stem cell graft. This sequence originates from a human donor who donated a stem cell graft to a child with Fanconi anemia. The V and J genes are TRBV5-1 and TRBJ2-1; 12 bases are shared with TRBD2. The CDR3 reads CASSMGRTSGATYNEQFF. CDR3 in DNA: TGCGCCAGCAGCATGGGACGGACTAGCGGGGCCACCTACAATGAGCAGTTCTTC.